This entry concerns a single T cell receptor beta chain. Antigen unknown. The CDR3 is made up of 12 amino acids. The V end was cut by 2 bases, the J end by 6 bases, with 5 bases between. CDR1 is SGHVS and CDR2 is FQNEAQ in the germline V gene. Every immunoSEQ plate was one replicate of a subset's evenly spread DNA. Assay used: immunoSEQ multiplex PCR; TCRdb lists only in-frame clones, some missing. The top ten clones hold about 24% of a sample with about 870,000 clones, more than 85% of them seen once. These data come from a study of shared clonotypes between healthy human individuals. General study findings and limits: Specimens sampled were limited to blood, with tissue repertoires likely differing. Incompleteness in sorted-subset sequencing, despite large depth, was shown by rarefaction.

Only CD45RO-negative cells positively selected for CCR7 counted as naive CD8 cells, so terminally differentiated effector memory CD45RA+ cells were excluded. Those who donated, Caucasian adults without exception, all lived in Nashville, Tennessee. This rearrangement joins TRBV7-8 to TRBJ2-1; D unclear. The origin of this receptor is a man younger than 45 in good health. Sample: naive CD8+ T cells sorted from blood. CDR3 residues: CASSLYINEQFF. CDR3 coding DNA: TGTGCCAGCAGCTTATATATCAATGAGCAGTTCTTC.